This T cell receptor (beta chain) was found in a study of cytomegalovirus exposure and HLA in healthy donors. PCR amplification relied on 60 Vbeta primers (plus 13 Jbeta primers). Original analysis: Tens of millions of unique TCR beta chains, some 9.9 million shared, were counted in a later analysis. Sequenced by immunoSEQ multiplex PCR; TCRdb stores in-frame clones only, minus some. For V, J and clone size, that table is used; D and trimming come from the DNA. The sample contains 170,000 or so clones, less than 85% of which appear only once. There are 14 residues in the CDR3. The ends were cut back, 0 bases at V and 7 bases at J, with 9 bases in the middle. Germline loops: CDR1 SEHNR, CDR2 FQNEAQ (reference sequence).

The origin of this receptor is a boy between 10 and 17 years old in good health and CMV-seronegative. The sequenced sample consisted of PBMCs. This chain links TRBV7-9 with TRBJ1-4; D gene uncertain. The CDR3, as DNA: TGTGCCAGCAGCTTAGCGGGCAGCGGTGAAAAACTGTTTTTT. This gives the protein CASSLAGSGEKLFF.